This T cell receptor beta chain was observed in a study of T cells in Graves' hyperthyroidism and ophthalmopathy. RNA transcripts were the template for amplifying TCR beta CDR3 regions. Using the HTBI primer set, a first-round RT-PCR was run on the TCR CDR3. One entry per CDR3 protein results from TCRdb running MiXCR on the multiplex PCR reads. The repertoire holds some 600,000 distinct CDR3 sequences, with around 13% as singletons. This CDR3 contains 12 residues. The V and J ends lost 5 bases and 5 bases respectively, with 9 bases between them. CDR1 is SGHTA and CDR2 is FQGNSA in the germline V gene. This clonotype occurred many times.

The sequenced sample consisted of blood. The V call is TRBV7-2, the J call TRBJ1-1, with unresolved D. The TCR sequence derives from a woman aged 25 to 39 with Graves' hyperthyroidism that later progressed to Graves' ophthalmopathy. CDR3: CASSPGMTEAFF. The CDR3 coding sequence is TGTGCCAGCAGCCCGGGGATGACTGAAGCTTTCTTT.